Listed here are 5 T cell receptor beta chains from one sample, sequenced in a study of T cell changes during pregnancy in multiple sclerosis. Assay: immunoSEQ multiplex PCR; the TCRdb copy retains only in-frame clones and omits some. The data contain about 110,000 clones, 85% to 95% of them singletons. The sample was peripheral blood, taken after pregnancy. These receptors originate from a female donor with multiple sclerosis, enrolled in a pregnancy study.

Concerning this clone: The junction does not match germline at one end; this may be a read error. The CDR3 DNA sequence: TGTGCCAGCAGCTTAGGGATGGGGAGCAGTCAGCCCCAGCATTTT. This translates into CASSLGMGSSQPQHF. V gene TRBV7-2 combines with J gene TRBJ1-5; D not certain. Germline CDR1 SGHTA, CDR2 FQGNSA. The CDR3 has 15 amino acids.

V is TRBV30 and J is TRBJ2-3; D perhaps matches TRBD2 (7 bases). In germline, CDR1 is GTSNPN, CDR2 SVGIG (reference sequence). The CDR3 extends over 16 amino acids. V was pared by 0 bases and J by 4 bases, with 17 bases between. In DNA, the CDR3 is TGTGCCTGGAGTGTACTGGGGGGGGGCTTGGCAGATACGCAGTATTTT. Its translation is CAWSVLGGGLADTQYF.

This chain uses TRBV6-1 with TRBJ2-3; the match to TRBD2 covers 8 bases. CDR1 is MNHNS, CDR2 SASEGT, per germline. The CDR3 consists of 16 residues. J was trimmed by 6 bases and V by 0 bases; bases with no gene match: 8. The CDR3 region is CASSEAKGAGVDTQYF. The DNA for the CDR3 is TGTGCCAGCAGTGAAGCTAAAGGAGCGGGGGTCGATACGCAGTATTTT.

The V gene is TRBV7-9, the J gene TRBJ1-2, with no clear D. Trimming shortened V by 7 bases and J by 3 bases, and 15 bases separated the two germline ends. This CDR3 comprises 14 residues. CDR1 is SEHNR and CDR2 is FQNEAQ in the germline V gene (reference sequence). The CDR3 loop reads CASTLGSLYYGYTF. DNA for the CDR3: TGTGCCAGCACCCTGGGCAGCCTTTACTATGGCTACACCTTC.

This clone is a singleton in its sample. CDR3 region: CAISESYSTATNEKLFF. The DNA for the CDR3 is TGTGCCATCAGTGAGTCATACAGCACTGCAACTAATGAAAAACTGTTTTTT. V gene TRBV10-3 combines with J gene TRBJ1-4; D call uncertain. This CDR3 has 17 residues. Between the trimmed V and J ends, which lost 0 bases and 0 bases, there was a span of 11 bases. Germline CDR1 reads ENHRY; CDR2 reads SYGVKD.